This T cell receptor (beta chain) was retrieved from a study of blood T cell repertoires in COVID-19. Germline V CDR1 and CDR2: KGHSH, LQKENI. The CDR3 length is 14 residues. Trimming stripped 2 bases from V and 3 bases from J, with 10 bases between. The assay was immunoSEQ multiplex PCR, and TCRdb's table has in-frame clones only and misses some. The table includes about 320,000 clones, 85% to 95% detected once. The sequence derives from a young woman who had been exposed to COVID-19. Specimen: PBMCs or T cells enriched from blood (not recorded which). This chain joins TRBV18 and TRBJ1-2, with unresolved D. CDR3 residues: CASSPTGKDYGYTF. The CDR3 nucleotides are TGTGCCAGCTCACCAACCGGGAAAGACTATGGCTACACCTTC.